Following are 20 T cell receptor beta chains from one sample sequenced in a study of cytomegalovirus exposure and HLA in healthy donors. PCR used 60 Vbeta primers and 13 Jbeta primers. Assay used: immunoSEQ multiplex PCR; TCRdb lists only in-frame clones, some missing. The sample includes some 180,000 clones, 82% of them seen just once. Sequences were obtained from PBMCs. The receptors shown here come from a man in his forties in good health and CMV-seronegative.

On this clone itself: At one end, the junction sequence differs from germline, possibly due to a read error. The rearrangement joins TRBV6-1 to TRBJ1-3; D is perhaps TRBD1 (6 bases). CDR3 length: 17 residues. CDR1 is MNHNS, CDR2 SASEGT, per germline. CDR3 protein: CVSSERSWTASGNTIYF. The CDR3 DNA is TGTGTCAGCAGTGAAAGAAGTTGGACAGCCTCTGGAAACACCATATATTTT.

This sequence joins TRBV11-2 and TRBJ2-2; the D is unclear. Germline CDR1 is SGHAT and CDR2 is FQNNGV. V lost 4 bases, J lost 6 bases, and 9 bases lay in between. The CDR3 is made up of 13 amino acids. The CDR3 here is CASSWRQAGELFF. In nucleotides, the CDR3 is TGTGCCAGCAGCTGGCGCCAGGCCGGGGAGCTGTTTTTT.

The chain carries TRBV19 and TRBJ2-6; D call uncertain. The V and J ends lost 3 bases and 2 bases respectively, with 5 bases between them. The germline V gene has CDR1 LNHDA and CDR2 SQIVND (reference sequence). This CDR3 region has 14 residues. CDR3 sequence (DNA): TGTGCCAGTAGTATTTTCGCTGGGGCCAACGTCCTGACTTTC. It is translated as CASSIFAGANVLTF.

V is TRBV7-2 and J is TRBJ2-5; a weak D match, TRBD1 (5 bases). The CDR3 is made up of 14 amino acids. Germline CDR1 and CDR2: SGHTA and FQGNSA. Deletions cut 3 bases from V and 5 bases from J, with 13 bases between. CDR3: CASSLGPGAETQYF. DNA of the CDR3: TGTGCCAGCAGCTTGGGGCCTGGGGCGGAGACCCAGTACTTC.

The chain recombines TRBV5-1 with TRBJ2-1; D may be TRBD2 (5 bases). Per the germline V gene, CDR1 is SGHRS and CDR2 is YFSETQ. V lost 2 bases, J lost 9 bases, and 24 bases lay in between. The CDR3 contains 17 residues. CDR3 in DNA: TGCGCCAGCAGCTTCGCCCCCAGTTCGAGCGGTTATTTTGAGCAGTTCTTC. This codes for CASSFAPSSSGYFEQFF.

The chain has TRBV4-3 and TRBJ2-1; 9 bases are shared with TRBD2. Unmatched junction bases numbered 4, after V lost 5 bases and J lost 5 bases. Germline V gives CDR1 LGHNA, CDR2 YSLEER. CDR3 length: 14 residues. The CDR3 DNA is TGCGCCAGCAGCGCCGGGACTAGCAACAATGAGCAGTTCTTC. This encodes CASSAGTSNNEQFF.

This chain joins TRBV19 and TRBJ2-2, with 7 bases that match TRBD2. Germline assignment: CDR1 LNHDA and CDR2 SQIVND (reference sequence). The junction had 5 bases not matched to a gene; V was cut back by 8 bases and J by 2 bases. This CDR3 has 14 residues. DNA for the CDR3: TGTGCCAGTTTACGAGCGGGAAACACCGGGGAGCTGTTTTTT. The encoded protein is CASLRAGNTGELFF.

This chain uses TRBV28 with TRBJ2-7; TRBD2 agrees at 11 bases. The CDR3 is 16 amino acids. Germline V gives CDR1 MDHEN, CDR2 SYDVKM. After removal of 8 bases from V and 7 bases from J, the junction contained 16 bases not matched to a gene. CDR3 DNA sequence: TGTGCCAGCCCCCCGGGTAGCGGGAGGGTAGGTGGGGAGCAGTACTTC. Protein product: CASPPGSGRVGGEQYF.

The chain couples TRBV18 to TRBJ2-5; 10 nucleotides align to TRBD1. This CDR3 is built from 17 residues. CDR1 and CDR2 (germline): KGHSH, LQKENI. The trim removed 1 base at V and 4 bases at J, leaving 9 bases unmatched. CDR3 loop: CASSPRTGTGVGETQYF. CDR3 bases: TGTGCCAGCTCACCACGTACCGGGACAGGGGTAGGAGAGACCCAGTACTTC.

V gene TRBV7-3 combines with J gene TRBJ2-5; TRBD2 matches 9 bases. CDR1 and CDR2 (germline): SGHTA, FQGTGA. The CDR3 is made up of 15 amino acids. V lost 5 bases and J lost 5; bases outside the gene matches: 9. The CDR3 loop reads CASSTSGGGAETQYF. The CDR3 DNA reads as TGTGCCAGCAGCACTAGCGGCGGGGGGGCGGAGACCCAGTACTTC.

The V and J genes are TRBV11-2 and TRBJ2-7; 11 bases fit TRBD2. Losses at the gene ends were 2 bases for V and 5 bases for J; bases not matched to a gene: 5. The germline gives CDR1 SGHAT, CDR2 FQNNGV. The CDR3 spans 15 residues. Here the CDR3 DNA reads TGTGCCAGCAGCTTATTGGGGACTAGCGGAAACGAGCAGTACTTC. It encodes CASSLLGTSGNEQYF.

The CDR3 coding sequence is TGTGCCAGCAGCTCCCCTTTCGGGGGGGGTGGGGAGACCCAGTACTTC. Translating gives CASSSPFGGGGETQYF. The chain uses TRBV13 and TRBJ2-5; TRBD2 aligns across 8 bases. Germline values: CDR1 PRHDT, CDR2 FYEKMQ (reference sequence). Trimming removed 4 bases from V and 5 bases from J; junction bases left unmatched: 12. The CDR3 sequence is 16 residues long.

Here the CDR3 DNA reads TGCGCCAGCAGCTTGTCTAGCGGGAGCCGGGAGACCCAGTACTTC. It yields the protein CASSLSSGSRETQYF. The chain employs TRBV5-1 and TRBJ2-5; 10 positions match TRBD2. There are 15 residues in the CDR3. The germline CDR1 and CDR2 sequences are SGHRS and YFSETQ. The V and J ends lost 1 base and 5 bases, in that order; junction bases with no gene match: 5.

There are a few counts of this clone. The V call is TRBV30, the J call TRBJ2-5; 7 nucleotides align to TRBD1. The germline CDR1 and CDR2 sequences are GTSNPN and SVGIG (reference sequence). The CDR3 totals 15 residues. The V segment lost 0 bases and the J segment 5 bases; nucleotides outside the gene matches: 9. As DNA, the CDR3 is TGTGCCTGGAGTGTTGGACAGGCGGATTTGGAGACCCAGTACTTC. Protein: CAWSVGQADLETQYF.

V is TRBV11-3 and J is TRBJ1-1; TRBD1 matches at 8 bases. This CDR3 is built from 14 residues. The trim removed 3 bases at V and 1 base at J, leaving 1 base unmatched. From germline, CDR1 is SGHNT and CDR2 YENEEA. The CDR3 region is CASSFRGQNTEAFF. In nucleotides, the CDR3 is TGTGCCAGCAGCTTCAGGGGGCAGAACACTGAAGCTTTCTTT.

This chain links TRBV6-4 with TRBJ2-1; 9 bases map to TRBD2. With V trimmed by 3 bases and J by 6 bases, 3 bases remained unmatched. This CDR3 has 14 amino acids. Germline V gives CDR1 MRHNA, CDR2 SNTAGT. CDR3 nucleotide sequence: TGTGCCAGCAGTGAAGGCGGGGGGGCCAATGAGCAGTTCTTC. It yields the protein CASSEGGGANEQFF.

The J gene is TRBJ2-7, the V gene TRBV28, with unresolved D. Germline CDR1 is MDHEN and CDR2 is SYDVKM. The germline V and J ends were trimmed by 1 base and 4 bases, with 5 bases remaining between them. This CDR3 contains 12 residues. CDR3 sequence: CASSLYGYEQYF. CDR3 nucleotides: TGTGCCAGCAGTTTATACGGTTACGAGCAGTACTTC.

The chain carries TRBV2 and TRBJ2-7, with 12 positions matching TRBD1. V was clipped by 6 bases and J by 6 bases; unmatched bases: 6. The CDR3 covers 14 residues. The V gene's germline CDR1 is SNHLY and CDR2 FYNNEI. DNA for the CDR3: TGTGCCAGCAGACCGGGACAGGGGGCGTTCGAGCAGTACTTC. Encoded protein: CASRPGQGAFEQYF. Variable domain in full (rest from reference TRBV2 and TRBJ2-7): EPEVTQTPSHQVTQMGQEVILRCVPISNHLYFYWYRQILGQKVEFLVSFYNNEISEKSEIFDDQFSVERPDGSNFTLKIRSTKLEDSAMYFCASRPGQGAFEQYFGPGTRLTVT.

The rearrangement links TRBV7-6 to TRBJ2-1; D is perhaps TRBD2 (7 bases). Germline lookup yields CDR1 SGHVS and CDR2 FNYEAQ. Trimming stripped 1 base from V and 7 bases from J, with 17 bases between. The CDR3 consists of 16 residues. This CDR3 reads CASSLVWGGLPNEQFF. CDR3 DNA sequence: TGTGCCAGCAGCTTAGTGTGGGGGGGGCTTCCAAATGAGCAGTTCTTC.

The V call is TRBV6-1, the J call TRBJ2-7, with TRBD2 matching over 15 bases. This CDR3 contains 16 residues. Losses at the gene ends were 4 bases for V and 5 bases for J; bases not matched to a gene: 6. The germline V gene has CDR1 MNHNS and CDR2 SASEGT. In nucleotides, the CDR3 is TGTGCCAGCAGTGGGACTAGCGGGGGGGCGATGGACGAGCAGTACTTC. It is translated as CASSGTSGGAMDEQYF.